This T cell receptor (beta chain) was identified during a study of blood T cell repertoires in COVID-19. Study-level information: Whether acute or convalescent, the COVID-19 samples came from the United States, Italy and Spain. PBMCs, B-cell-depleted T cells, or T cells provided the cDNA or gDNA that made up the material.

CDR1 and CDR2 (germline): SGHRS, YFSETQ. J gave up 1 base and V 4 bases, and 1 base lay outside the gene matches. The length of the CDR3 is 15 residues. Seattle patients were enrolled during active infection and followed longitudinally. Per the study methods: How many nucleated cells were present was estimated from reference gene primer amplification. This table comes from immunoSEQ multiplex PCR, and its TCRdb copy is limited to in-frame clones, with some not included. V and J calls and clone size are given by that table; D and trimming were obtained from the DNA. The table has nearly 350,000 clones, around 87% seen once.

Sequencing was carried out using peripheral blood. V gene TRBV5-1 combines with J gene TRBJ2-1; 11 nucleotides match TRBD2. The TCR originated in a woman in her forties or fifties with COVID-19, enrolled during active disease. CDR3 amino acids: CASSASGRSYNEQFF. The CDR3 DNA reads TGCGCCAGCAGCGCTAGCGGGAGGTCCTACAATGAGCAGTTCTTC.